The entry below describes one T cell receptor beta chain. Its antigen specificity is not known. Base quality data are lacking; no much larger clone is found one base away. Per the germline V gene, SGHRS is the CDR1 and YFSETQ is the CDR2. There are 17 amino acids in the CDR3, from cysteine to phenylalanine inclusive. The only DNA kept is the CDR3, 51 bases in frame from the first base. Relative to germline, V is missing 4 bases and J is missing 1 base, with 10 bases of the junction outside any gene match. The library was generated by 5' RACE. The listed sequencing device is Illumina HiSeq 2000. A universal primer binding site was introduced by template switching, and a unique molecular identifier was present in the final cDNA, enabling accurate counting of TCR cDNA molecules. Specific primers in the conserved constant-segment region were used to synthesize first-strand cDNA for the TCR alpha and beta chains. To control for contamination, every cDNA library carried two barcodes: a SMART-Mk sample barcode plus Illumina barcodes. TruSeq adapter sequences and Illumina sample barcodes were added in two successive PCR steps. The TCR alpha and beta cDNA libraries were sequenced on the Illumina HiSeq platform using custom primers. The original pipeline was this. Raw reads were processed with MiGEC to extract unique molecular identifiers, and MiXCR was used to determine CDR3 positions. Recombination models were inferred per individual with the repgenHMM and IGoR tools using an EM algorithm. The tcR package in R was used for shared clonotype analysis, with sharing normalized by the product of cloneset sizes. To study raw recombination free of thymic and clonal selection effects, out-of-frame nonproductive sequences were analyzed. The public sequencing data were trimmed at Q25 with fastp and processed into clonotypes with MiXCR by TCRdb, which kept only in-frame beta chains. Every distinct CDR3 protein forms one entry, paired with its most common genes and DNA. TCRdb, rather than the study authors, made the V and J calls. Across this sample there are a few hundred thousand distinct CDR3 sequences, with over 12% seen only once. The ten top clones hold 0.44% of the sample.

This specimen belongs to a study of identical twins (dated by TCRdb to 2015 to 2016). As for the study more broadly: TCR alpha and beta repertoires from monozygotic twins, unrelated adults of various ages and cord blood were deep-sequenced to test whether fetal clonotypes persist. Replicate twin experiments were performed at different times using different library preparation protocols to rule out contamination. The paper as a whole reports these results and caveats: Zero-insertion analyses could be partly confounded by invariant T cells such as MAIT and iNKT, although diverse VJ usage argued against such confounding for most clonotypes. Compared with coincidental sharing between unrelated individuals, an excess of low generation-probability sequences was observed among out-of-frame TCR alpha sequences shared between twins. Excess twin sharing in beta out-of-frame sequences was weaker because fewer shared sequences lowered the signal-to-noise ratio. Fewer insertions were carried by abundant cord blood beta clonotypes, a similar but weaker trend appeared in young adult naive repertoires, and no such trend appeared in memory repertoires. Recombination models systematically underestimated out-of-frame TCR alpha sharing in monozygotic twins but agreed with sharing between unrelated individuals. Because the same donors could not be followed over many years, conclusions were based on cross-sectional statistical analysis.

All donors were healthy Caucasians. The twin cohort comprised three pairs of female monozygotic twins, all aged roughly 18 to 30 years. Positive isolation kits from Invitrogen were used to isolate the CD4+ and CD8+ T cell populations. The same data also went into a second study, on yellow fever vaccine responses in identical twins. From the second report: According to the authors, the vaccine-induced T cell response in identical twins seemed to be partly convergent and partly specific to each individual. Focusing on identical twins, the study followed the T cell clones that responded to the vaccine, and did so with precision.

This chain joins TRBV5-1 to TRBJ2-1; 8 central nucleotides agree with TRBD2. Sequencing was carried out using CD4+ T cells sorted from blood. This receptor was obtained from a woman between 18 and 29 years old in good health. The CDR3 amino acid sequence is: CASSPPGVAGSYNEQFF. The base sequence is TGCGCCAGCAGCCCCCCGGGGGTAGCGGGATCCTACAATGAGCAGTTCTTC.